This T cell receptor beta chain derives from a study of cytomegalovirus exposure and HLA in healthy donors. The donors gave bone marrow, and they were healthy. A word on this clone: Its antigen remains unidentified.

Study results and caveats: In a later analysis, a missense DCLRE1C variant was linked to TCR beta V- and J-gene trimming. Across donors, most TCRs were seen rarely, yet some public ones were widespread. Several V segments, TRBV6-2 and TRBV6-3 among them, could not be told apart and were dropped.

Per germline, CDR1 SGHRS and CDR2 YFSETQ. Losses at the gene ends were 0 bases for V and 8 bases for J; bases not matched to a gene: 9. The CDR3 loop spans 15 amino acids. This PCR relied on a set of 60 Vbeta primers and 13 Jbeta primers. Sequencing was performed with immunoSEQ multiplex PCR; in TCRdb, only in-frame clones are kept and a portion is missing. This repertoire includes over 65,000 clones. The material sequenced was PBMCs. The genes are TRBV5-1 and TRBJ1-2, with 8 bases fitting TRBD1. The sequence was collected from a woman aged 25 to 45 in good health and CMV-seronegative. This CDR3 reads CASSLAGQVTEGYTF. The CDR3 DNA follows: TGCGCCAGCAGCTTGGCGGGACAGGTAACGGAGGGCTACACCTTC.